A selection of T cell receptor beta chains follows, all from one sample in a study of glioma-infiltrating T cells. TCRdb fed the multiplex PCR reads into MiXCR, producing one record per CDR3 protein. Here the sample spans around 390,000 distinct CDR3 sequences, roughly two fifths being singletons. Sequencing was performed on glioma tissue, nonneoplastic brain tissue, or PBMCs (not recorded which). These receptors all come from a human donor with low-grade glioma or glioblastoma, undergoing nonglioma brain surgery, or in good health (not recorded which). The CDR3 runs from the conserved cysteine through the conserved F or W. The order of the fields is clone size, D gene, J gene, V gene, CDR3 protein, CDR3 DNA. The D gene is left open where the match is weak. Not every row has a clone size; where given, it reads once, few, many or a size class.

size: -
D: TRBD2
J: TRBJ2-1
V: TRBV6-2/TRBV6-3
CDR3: CASSYPAGGPFYNEQFF
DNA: TGTGCCAGCAGTTACCCGGCGGGAGGGCCATTTTACAATGAGCAGTTCTTC

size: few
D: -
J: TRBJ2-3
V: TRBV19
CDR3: CASSTTGYRTDTQYF
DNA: TGTGCCAGTAGTACCACAGGGTATAGGACAGATACGCAGTATTTT

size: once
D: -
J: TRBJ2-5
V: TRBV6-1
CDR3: CASSPFRVSPETQYF
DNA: TGTGCCAGCAGTCCCTTTAGGGTATCCCCAGAGACCCAGTACTTC

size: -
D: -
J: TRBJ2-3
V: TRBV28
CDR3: CASGPLGETDTQYF
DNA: TGTGCCAGCGGCCCCCTCGGCGAGACAGATACGCAGTATTTT

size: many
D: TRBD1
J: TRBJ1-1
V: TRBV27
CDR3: CASSFGTANTEAFF
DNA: TGTGCCAGCAGTTTCGGGACAGCAAACACTGAAGCTTTCTTT

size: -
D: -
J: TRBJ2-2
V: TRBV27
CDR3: CASSPTLGGGGELFF
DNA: TGTGCCAGCAGTCCCACCTTGGGGGGAGGCGGGGAGCTGTTTTTT

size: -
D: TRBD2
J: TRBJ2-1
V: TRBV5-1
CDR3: CASKGTIHNEQFF
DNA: TGCGCCAGCAAGGGGACTATCCACAATGAGCAGTTCTTC

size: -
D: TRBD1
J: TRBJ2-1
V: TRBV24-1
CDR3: CATSDATGAPFNEQFF
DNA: TGTGCCACCAGTGATGCCACAGGGGCCCCCTTCAATGAGCAGTTCTTC

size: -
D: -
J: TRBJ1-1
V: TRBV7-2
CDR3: CASSLSEGAFF
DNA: TGTGCCAGCAGCTTATCGGAAGGGGCTTTCTTT

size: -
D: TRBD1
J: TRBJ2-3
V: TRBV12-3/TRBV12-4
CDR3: CASRSGTGIPDTQYF
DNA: TGTGCCAGCCGGTCCGGGACAGGGATTCCAGATACGCAGTATTTT

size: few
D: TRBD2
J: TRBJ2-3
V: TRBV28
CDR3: CASSNQREGIDTQYF
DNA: TGTGCCAGCAGCAACCAGCGGGAGGGAATTGATACGCAGTATTTT

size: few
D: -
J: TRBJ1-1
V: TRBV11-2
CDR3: CASSLVTGNTEAFF
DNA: TGTGCCAGCAGCTTAGTTACAGGGAACACTGAAGCTTTCTTT

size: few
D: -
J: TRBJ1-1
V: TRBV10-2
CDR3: CASSTALNTEAFF
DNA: TGCGCCAGCAGCACAGCGTTGAACACTGAAGCTTTCTTT

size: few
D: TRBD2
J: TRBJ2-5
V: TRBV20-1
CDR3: CSARDPVIAGEWFQETQYF
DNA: TGCAGTGCTAGAGATCCCGTAATAGCGGGAGAGTGGTTCCAAGAGACCCAGTACTTC

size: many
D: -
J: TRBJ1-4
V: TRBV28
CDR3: CASSLYGQGTEKLFF
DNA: TGTGCCAGCAGTTTATATGGGCAGGGGACGGAAAAACTGTTTTTT

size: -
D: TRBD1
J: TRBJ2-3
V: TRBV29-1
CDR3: CSVEDRPHRTDTQYF
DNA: TGCAGCGTGGAGGACAGGCCTCACCGCACAGATACGCAGTATTTT

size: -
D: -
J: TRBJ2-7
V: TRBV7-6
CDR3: CASSPWTVSYEQYF
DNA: TGTGCCAGCAGTCCCTGGACAGTGTCCTACGAGCAGTACTTC

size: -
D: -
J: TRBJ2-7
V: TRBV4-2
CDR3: CASSQGSSFGSNSPYEQYF
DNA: TGTGCCAGCAGCCAAGGGTCCTCCTTCGGTTCAAACAGCCCCTACGAGCAGTACTTC

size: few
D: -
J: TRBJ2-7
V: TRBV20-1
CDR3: CSARPGVREQYF
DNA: TGCAGTGCTAGACCAGGGGTCCGGGAGCAGTACTTC

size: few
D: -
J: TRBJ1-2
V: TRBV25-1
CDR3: CASSESGIPYGYTF
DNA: TGTGCCAGCAGTGAATCCGGGATTCCCTATGGCTACACCTTC

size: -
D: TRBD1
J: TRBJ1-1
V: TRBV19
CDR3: CASSMGTGYPEAFF
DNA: TGTGCCAGTAGTATGGGGACAGGGTACCCTGAAGCTTTCTTT

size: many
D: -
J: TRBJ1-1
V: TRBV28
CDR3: CASSSPRAYAFF
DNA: TGTGCCAGCAGTTCCCCAAGGGCCTATGCTTTCTTT

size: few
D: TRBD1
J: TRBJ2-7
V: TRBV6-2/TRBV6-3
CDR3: CASSYGTDSDEQYF
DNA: TGTGCCAGCAGTTACGGGACAGACTCCGATGAGCAGTACTTC

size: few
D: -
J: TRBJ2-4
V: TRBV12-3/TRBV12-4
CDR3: CASSSVGLAKNIQYF
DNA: TGTGCCAGCAGTTCCGTTGGCCTAGCCAAAAACATTCAGTACTTC

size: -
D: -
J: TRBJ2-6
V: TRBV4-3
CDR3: CASSQESGNPAVLTF
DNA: TGCGCCAGCAGCCAAGAGTCAGGGAACCCCGCCGTCCTGACTTTC

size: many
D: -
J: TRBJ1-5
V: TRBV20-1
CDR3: CSVAGPYSNQPQHF
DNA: TGCAGTGTCGCAGGGCCGTATAGCAATCAGCCCCAGCATTTT

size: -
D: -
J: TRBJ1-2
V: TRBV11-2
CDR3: CASSSAGWGGYTF
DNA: TGTGCCAGCAGCTCCGCGGGTTGGGGGGGCTACACCTTC

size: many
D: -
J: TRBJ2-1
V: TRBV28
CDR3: CASSVRIPNEQFF
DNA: TGTGCCAGCAGTGTCAGGATTCCCAATGAGCAGTTCTTC

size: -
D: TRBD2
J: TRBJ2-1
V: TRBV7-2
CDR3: CASSLDSGSGYNEQFF
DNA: TGTGCCAGCAGCTTAGATAGCGGGAGTGGGTACAATGAGCAGTTCTTC

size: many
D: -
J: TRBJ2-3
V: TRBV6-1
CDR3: CASSEAYRVSTDTQYF
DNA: TGTGCCAGCAGTGAAGCCTACAGGGTTAGCACAGATACGCAGTATTTT

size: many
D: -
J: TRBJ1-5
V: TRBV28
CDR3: CASSPRGMTGPNQPQHF
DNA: TGTGCCAGCAGTCCTAGGGGGATGACAGGTCCCAATCAGCCCCAGCATTTT

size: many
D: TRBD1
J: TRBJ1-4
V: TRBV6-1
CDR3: CASSLNGQGKLFF
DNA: TGTGCCAGCAGTCTCAACGGACAGGGAAAACTGTTTTTT

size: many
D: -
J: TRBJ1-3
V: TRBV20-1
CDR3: CSARVKVGLSGNTIYF
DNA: TGCAGTGCTAGAGTTAAAGTTGGCCTCTCTGGAAACACCATATATTTT

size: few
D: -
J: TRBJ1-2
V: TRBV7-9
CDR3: CASRDTGTGRGGYTF
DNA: TGTGCCAGCAGGGATACCGGTACAGGGAGAGGAGGCTACACCTTC

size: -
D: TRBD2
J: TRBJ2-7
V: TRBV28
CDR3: CASSPGLAGEFIYEQYF
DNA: TGCGCCAGCAGCCCAGGACTAGCGGGAGAATTTATTTACGAGCAGTACTTC

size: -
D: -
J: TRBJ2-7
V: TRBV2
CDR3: CASSGREYEQYF
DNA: TGTGCCAGCAGTGGCAGGGAGTACGAGCAGTACTTC

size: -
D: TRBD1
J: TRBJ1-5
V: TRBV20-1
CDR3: CSAGGQGAGSNQPQHF
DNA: TGCAGTGCTGGGGGACAGGGGGCGGGAAGCAATCAGCCCCAGCATTTT

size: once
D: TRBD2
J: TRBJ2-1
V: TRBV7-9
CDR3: CASSFRGTSGFNEQFF
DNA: TGTGCCAGCAGCTTCCGAGGGACTAGCGGATTCAATGAGCAGTTCTTC

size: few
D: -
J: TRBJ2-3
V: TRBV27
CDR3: CASSPYTGSTGTQYF
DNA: TGTGCCAGCAGTCCCTACACGGGGAGCACAGGTACGCAGTATTTT

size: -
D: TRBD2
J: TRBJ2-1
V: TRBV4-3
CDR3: CASSQDRGGAGGLLNEQFF
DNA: TGCGCCAGCAGCCAAGATCGGGGCGGAGCGGGAGGGTTATTGAATGAGCAGTTCTTC

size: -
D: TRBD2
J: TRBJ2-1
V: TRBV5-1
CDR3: CASSWTSVGSEQFF
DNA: TGCGCCAGCAGCTGGACTAGCGTAGGGAGTGAGCAGTTCTTC

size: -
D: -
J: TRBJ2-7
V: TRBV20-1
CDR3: CSARPSTRTSVYEQYF
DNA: TGCAGTGCTAGACCGTCAACTCGTACATCGGTCTACGAGCAGTACTTC

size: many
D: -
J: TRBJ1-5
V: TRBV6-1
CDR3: CASSELQGPGKGQPQHF
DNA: TGTGCCAGCAGTGAACTGCAGGGGCCGGGTAAGGGTCAGCCCCAGCATTTT

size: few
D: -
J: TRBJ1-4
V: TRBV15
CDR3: CATSIEGYEKLFF
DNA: TGTGCCACCAGCATCGAGGGATACGAAAAACTGTTTTTT

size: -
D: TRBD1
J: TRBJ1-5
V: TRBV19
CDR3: CASNPDRESSLNQPQHF
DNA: TGTGCCAGTAACCCGGACAGGGAAAGCAGTCTCAATCAGCCCCAGCATTTT